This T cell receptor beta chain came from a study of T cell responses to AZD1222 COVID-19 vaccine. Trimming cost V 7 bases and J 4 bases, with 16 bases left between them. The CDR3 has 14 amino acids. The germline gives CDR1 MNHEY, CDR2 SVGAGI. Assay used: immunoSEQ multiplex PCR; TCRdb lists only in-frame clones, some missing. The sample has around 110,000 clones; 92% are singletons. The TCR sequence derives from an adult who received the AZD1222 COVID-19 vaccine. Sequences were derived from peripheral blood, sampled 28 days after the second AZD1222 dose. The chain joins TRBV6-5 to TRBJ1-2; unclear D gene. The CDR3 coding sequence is TGTGCCAGCACCCTATCCCGAGATTTCTATGGCTACACCTTC. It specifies CASTLSRDFYGYTF.